Shown below are 24 T cell receptor beta chains from a single sample sequenced in a study of blood T cell repertoires in COVID-19. Profiling relied on immunoSEQ multiplex PCR, and the TCRdb table lists in-frame clones only, not all of them. The repertoire has 300,000 or so clones, roughly nine tenths of them found once; the top ten carry roughly 2.9%. Sequenced input: PBMCs or T cells enriched from blood (not recorded which). Source of these receptors: a woman in her fifties or sixties who had been exposed to COVID-19.

The rearrangement links TRBV19 to TRBJ1-6, with D possibly being TRBD1 (6 bases). The CDR3 covers 15 residues. With 8 bases removed from V and 3 bases from J, the gap between germline ends came to 14 bases. Germline lookup yields CDR1 LNHDA and CDR2 SQIVND (reference sequence). The CDR3 nucleotides are TGTGCCAGTGGAAACAGGGAAGGCTATAATTCACCCCTCCACTTT. Its translation is CASGNREGYNSPLHF.

V is TRBV19 and J is TRBJ1-5; possible D gene TRBD1, 5 bases. Looked up from germline, CDR1 is LNHDA and CDR2 is SQIVND (reference sequence). The germline V and J ends were trimmed by 6 bases and 0 bases, with 12 bases remaining between them. This CDR3 region has 15 residues. The CDR3 loop is CASSWDLNSNQPQHF. The CDR3 DNA reads as TGTGCCAGTAGCTGGGACTTAAATAGCAATCAGCCCCAGCATTTT.

The rearrangement links TRBV7-9 to TRBJ1-5, with D perhaps matching TRBD1 (5 bases). This CDR3 comprises 15 residues. Germline V gene sequence: CDR1 SEHNR, CDR2 FQNEAQ (reference sequence). Trimming cost V 0 bases and J 4 bases, with 10 bases left between them. CDR3 in DNA: TGTGCCAGCAGCTTAGCGGGGACTCTAAATCAGCCCCAGCATTTT. Translating gives CASSLAGTLNQPQHF. Full variable domain (outside the CDR3, taken from reference TRBV7-9 and TRBJ1-5): DTGVSQNPRHKITKRGQNVTFRCDPISEHNRLYWYRQTLGQGPEFLTYFQNEAQLEKSRLLSDRFSAERPKGSFSTLEIQRTEQGDSAMYLCASSLAGTLNQPQHFGDGTRLSIL.

V and J are TRBV6-1 and TRBJ1-5; 7 bases map to TRBD1. The CDR3 has 20 amino acids. J lost 5 bases, V lost 2 bases, and 21 bases had no gene match. Germline loops: CDR1 MNHNS, CDR2 SASEGT. DNA of the CDR3: TGTGCCAGCAGTGAACATTTTTTCCGACAGGGCACCAGGCTATATCAGCCCCAGCATTTT. It translates to CASSEHFFRQGTRLYQPQHF.

The CDR3 loop reads CASSLDSVNTEAFF. The DNA of the CDR3 is TGTGCCAGCAGCTTAGATTCGGTGAACACTGAAGCTTTCTTT. The chain couples TRBV11-3 to TRBJ1-1; D not certain. Trimming removed 0 bases at V and 0 bases at J, with 5 bases between. Germline CDR1 reads SGHNT; CDR2 reads YENEEA. The CDR3 contains 14 residues.

The chain links TRBV4-1 to TRBJ1-5; D perhaps matches TRBD1 (6 bases). Between the trimmed V and J ends, which lost 0 bases and 9 bases, there was a span of 6 bases. CDR1 and CDR2 (germline): MGHRA, YSYEKL. The CDR3 spans 12 residues. In nucleotides, the CDR3 is TGCGCCAGCAGCCAAGAAGGGGGGCCCCAGCATTTT. Encoded protein: CASSQEGGPQHF.

This chain connects TRBV6-5 to TRBJ1-6; perhaps TRBD1 as D (6 bases). V was cut by 6 bases and J by 5 bases, with 8 bases left in between. This CDR3 has 13 residues. Germline V gene lookup returns CDR1 MNHEY and CDR2 SVGAGI. The CDR3 DNA is TGTGCCAGCAGACAGGGAGATAATTCACCCCTCCACTTT. Its protein product is CASRQGDNSPLHF.

The chain joins TRBV6-5 to TRBJ1-2; D not resolved. Trimming shortened V by 7 bases and J by 2 bases, and 17 bases separated the two germline ends. There are 15 residues in the CDR3. Germline V gene lookup returns CDR1 MNHEY and CDR2 SVGAGI. This CDR3 reads CASIISTWANYGYTF. The CDR3 DNA sequence: TGTGCCAGCATCATCTCTACATGGGCCAACTATGGCTACACCTTC.

The V gene is TRBV7-2, the J gene TRBJ2-1; D gene uncertain. Deletions cut 4 bases from V and 9 bases from J, with 16 bases between. The CDR3 sequence is 14 residues long. CDR1 is SGHTA, CDR2 FQGNSA, per germline. The CDR3 DNA is TGTGCCAGCAGCTCCCAGGTCAGGATAGGTGAGCAGTTCTTC. This codes for CASSSQVRIGEQFF.

The chain employs TRBV29-1 and TRBJ1-1, with TRBD1 as a possible D gene (5 bases). Germline CDR1 SQVTM, CDR2 ANQGSEA. There are 13 residues in the CDR3. V lost 6 bases and J lost 4, with 15 bases in between. CDR3 sequence reads: CSVGRGDSTEAFF. DNA of the CDR3: TGCAGCGTGGGCCGGGGGGATAGCACTGAAGCTTTCTTT.

V gene TRBV18 combines with J gene TRBJ1-2, with unresolved D. Germline V gene lookup returns CDR1 KGHSH and CDR2 LQKENI. The ends were cut back, 2 bases at V and 6 bases at J, with 10 bases in the middle. The CDR3 has 13 amino acids. Here the CDR3 reads CASSPGGRNGYTF. The DNA of the CDR3 is TGTGCCAGCTCACCAGGAGGGCGGAATGGCTACACCTTC.

This sequence joins TRBV10-1 and TRBJ2-5; TRBD1 matches at 7 bases. After removal of 2 bases from V and 5 bases from J, the junction contained 11 bases not matched to a gene. Per the germline V gene, CDR1 is WNHNN and CDR2 is SYGVQD (reference sequence). The length of the CDR3 is 16 residues. The chain's CDR3 is CASSEKGGQLTETQYF. The CDR3, as DNA: TGCGCCAGCAGTGAGAAAGGGGGACAGTTGACTGAGACCCAGTACTTC.

J is TRBJ1-6 and V is TRBV14; D gene unclear. Germline loops: CDR1 SGHDN, CDR2 FVKESK. The CDR3 extends over 16 amino acids. V was shortened by 4 bases and J by 0 bases, with 10 bases between the two germline ends. For the CDR3, the DNA is TGTGCCAGCAGCCCGGACTCTAGCTCCTATAATTCACCCCTCCACTTT. As protein: CASSPDSSSYNSPLHF. Variable domain in full (rest from reference TRBV14 and TRBJ1-6): EAGVTQFPSHSVIEKGQTVTLRCDPISGHDNLYWYRRVMGKEIKFLLHFVKESKQDESGMPNNRFLAERTGGTYSTLKVQPAELEDSGVYFCASSPDSSSYNSPLHFGNGTRLTVT.

V and J are TRBV2 and TRBJ2-5; 8 bases match TRBD2. After removal of 7 bases from V and 5 bases from J, the junction contained 9 bases not matched to a gene. The CDR3 has 14 residues. From germline, CDR1 is SNHLY and CDR2 FYNNEI. CDR3 loop: CASNSAGAAETQYF. CDR3 sequence (DNA): TGTGCCAGCAACTCAGCGGGGGCTGCCGAGACCCAGTACTTC.

This sequence joins TRBV7-2 and TRBJ1-1, with unresolved D. V shed 4 bases and J shed 5 bases, with 11 bases lying between them. Germline V lookup: CDR1 SGHTA, CDR2 FQGNSA. CDR3 length: 13 amino acids. The CDR3 reads CASSSHSRTEAFF. DNA for the CDR3: TGTGCCAGCAGCTCCCATTCGAGGACTGAAGCTTTCTTT.

The sample holds a few counts of this clone. Other DNA variants within this sample encode the same CDR3. V and J are TRBV28 and TRBJ2-1, with TRBD1 matching 9 bases. V trimming: 6 bases; J trimming: 7 bases; junction bases outside the gene matches: 7. Germline CDR1 and CDR2: MDHEN and SYDVKM. The CDR3 length is 14 residues. The CDR3 reads CASSSGQGKNEQFF. DNA of the CDR3: TGTGCCAGCAGCTCGGGACAGGGAAAAAATGAGCAGTTCTTC.

The chain couples TRBV2 to TRBJ1-1; TRBD1 might be the D (5 bases). Germline loops: CDR1 SNHLY, CDR2 FYNNEI. V lost 6 bases and J 0 bases, leaving 17 bases between the germline ends. CDR3 length: 16 amino acids. CDR3 sequence (DNA): TGTGCCAGCAGACGTTGGGAAGACAGCCTGAACACTGAAGCTTTCTTT. This sequence encodes CASRRWEDSLNTEAFF.

The rearrangement joins TRBV19 to TRBJ1-5; D ambiguous. The V and J ends lost 5 bases and 4 bases respectively, with 12 bases between them. Germline V gene lookup returns CDR1 LNHDA and CDR2 SQIVND (reference sequence). The CDR3 extends over 14 amino acids. The DNA of the CDR3 is TGTGCCAGTAGTTCTCAAGGACTAAATCAGCCCCAGCATTTT. Translation: CASSSQGLNQPQHF.

The V and J genes are TRBV24-1 and TRBJ2-1, with 9 bases lining up with TRBD1. The CDR3 extends over 16 amino acids. V dropped 1 base and J dropped 10; count of bases not matched to a gene: 10. CDR1 and CDR2 from the germline V gene are KGHDR and SFDVKD. CDR3 sequence reads: CATSDLEGQGRREQFF. The CDR3 DNA reads TGTGCCACCAGTGATTTAGAGGGACAGGGAAGACGGGAGCAGTTCTTC.

The rearrangement uses TRBV11-2 and TRBJ2-1; D might be TRBD2 (6 bases). CDR1 SGHAT and CDR2 FQNNGV come from the germline V gene. Trimming took off 1 base at V and 10 bases at J, with 11 bases between the two ends. This CDR3 is 13 amino acids long. The CDR3 loop reads CASSLVSSVEQFF. For the CDR3, the DNA is TGTGCCAGCAGCTTAGTGTCTAGCGTCGAGCAGTTCTTC.

The chain links TRBV11-2 to TRBJ2-7; weak D call: TRBD1 (5 bases). CDR1 is SGHAT, CDR2 FQNNGV, per germline. This CDR3 has 14 amino acids. V was shortened by 2 bases and J by 5 bases, with 13 bases between the two germline ends. In DNA, the CDR3 is TGTGCCAGCAGCTTAACGTGGGGCCCCAACGAGCAGTACTTC. It translates to CASSLTWGPNEQYF.

This chain connects TRBV14 to TRBJ2-7; D remains unclear. The CDR3 loop spans 12 amino acids. The germline CDR1 and CDR2 sequences are SGHDN and FVKESK. V lost 4 bases and J 9 bases, leaving 13 bases between the germline ends. The CDR3 bases are TGTGCCAGCAGCCCCCTTTCGTCCCCGCAGTACTTC. Its translation is CASSPLSSPQYF.

The rearrangement uses TRBV3-1 (or the pseudogene TRBV3-2) and TRBJ2-1; 8 nucleotides line up with TRBD2. Losses at the gene ends were 4 bases for V and 2 bases for J; bases not matched to a gene: 7. The germline V gene has CDR1 LGHDT and CDR2 YNNKEL (reference sequence). This CDR3 has 16 residues. The CDR3 nucleotides are TGTGCCAGCAGCCCTTGGGGAGCGGGGGCCTACAATGAGCAGTTCTTC. The encoded protein is CASSPWGAGAYNEQFF.

The rearrangement links TRBV5-1 to TRBJ1-1, with TRBD1 identical over 11 bases. V dropped 4 bases and J dropped 2; count of bases not matched to a gene: 1. This CDR3 has 14 residues. The germline V gene has CDR1 SGHRS and CDR2 YFSETQ. The CDR3 protein is CASSGTGGNTEAFF. CDR3 coding DNA: TGCGCCAGCAGCGGGACAGGGGGTAACACTGAAGCTTTCTTT.